The T cell receptor beta chain described here comes from a study of OX40 agonist ivuxolimab in advanced cancers. Study context: Ivuxolimab, an antibody acting as an agonist of OX40 (CD134), was used to treat patients. Subjects had a mean age of around 60 years, with a range of 23 to 79; just over 80% were male. Study conclusions and caveats: Researchers report that CD8+ T cells had, on average, more expanded clones than CD4+.

The assay was immunoSEQ multiplex PCR, and TCRdb's table has in-frame clones only and misses some. Of fewer than 70,000 clones listed, 65% to 90% are singletons. Turning to this clone: What it binds is not known.

Germline V CDR1 and CDR2: MNHNS, SASEGT. This CDR3 has 14 residues. V was pared by 4 bases and J by 5 bases, with 14 bases between. V gene TRBV6-1 combines with J gene TRBJ1-2, with D possibly TRBD1 on 6 matching bases. The specimen was CD4+ or CD8+ T cells sorted from blood, collected in a trial of the OX40 agonist ivuxolimab. The source of this sequence is an adult with an advanced solid tumor such as melanoma, head and neck, liver or kidney cancer. The CDR3 region is CASSATKGGYGYTF. DNA for the CDR3: TGTGCCAGCAGTGCCACGAAGGGGGGTTATGGCTACACCTTC.